The sample holds a few counts of the clone carrying this TCR beta chain. Between the trimmed V and J ends, which lost 0 bases and 7 bases, there was a span of 15 bases. The CDR3 length is 15 residues. In germline, CDR1 is SGHTA, CDR2 FQGNSA. This sample stems from a study of T cell responses to AZD1222 COVID-19 vaccine. The data were produced by immunoSEQ multiplex PCR, yet TCRdb's version contains in-frame clones alone and is incomplete. This sample has 65,000 to 75,000 clones, with around 84% found just once. The chain employs TRBV7-2 and TRBJ1-1; possibly TRBD1 for D (6 bases). This material consisted of peripheral blood, taken on day 0 of AZD1222 vaccination. The sequence was obtained from an adult in good health. The CDR3 reads CASSLAQGKRNEAFF. CDR3 nucleotide sequence: TGTGCCAGCAGCTTAGCGCAGGGGAAAAGAAATGAAGCTTTCTTT.